This is a list of T cell receptor beta chains from one sample in a study of cytomegalovirus exposure and HLA in healthy donors. Sequenced by immunoSEQ multiplex PCR; TCRdb stores in-frame clones only, minus some. This table holds about 160,000 clones, roughly 70% found once. Source material: PBMCs. The receptors were gathered from a middle-aged man in good health and CMV-seropositive. Each CDR3 is given with its conserved first and last residue. The D gene is left open where the match is weak. Only some rows state a clone size, as once, few, many or a class for expanded clones.

DNA | CDR3 | V | size | J | D
TGTGCCACCAGCGACTACAGGGGCGCTACTTATGGCTACACCTTC | CATSDYRGATYGYTF | TRBV15 | few | TRBJ1-2 | TRBD1
TGTGCCAGCAGCGGGGACATGGGAGACGCGAACACCGGGGAGCTGTTTTTT | CASSGDMGDANTGELFF | TRBV5-6 | NA | TRBJ2-2 | NA
TGTGCCAGCAGTGTAGGGGACAGGGGTTATAATTCACCCCTCCACTTT | CASSVGDRGYNSPLHF | TRBV6-1 | NA | TRBJ1-6 | TRBD1
TGTGCCAGCTCACCTACAGGGGACAATCAGCCCCAGCATTTT | CASSPTGDNQPQHF | TRBV18 | NA | TRBJ1-5 | TRBD1
TGTGCCAGCAGCCCGGAGGGGGGACAGGGGTACAATGAGCAGTTCTTC | CASSPEGGQGYNEQFF | TRBV13 | NA | TRBJ2-1 | TRBD1
TGTGCCAGCAGCCTCGCCGGGACTAGCGGCCCCTACGAGCAGTACTTC | CASSLAGTSGPYEQYF | TRBV4-2 | NA | TRBJ2-7 | TRBD2
TGTGCCAGCAGCCAAGTTGATATAGCGGGGGGGCGTGGAGATACGCAGTATTTT | CASSQVDIAGGRGDTQYF | TRBV4-2 | NA | TRBJ2-3 | TRBD2
TGTGCCAGCAGCTCCCGAGGGGCTAGCGGGGGGGCGGGAAATGAGCAGTTCTTC | CASSSRGASGGAGNEQFF | TRBV7-2 | NA | TRBJ2-1 | TRBD2
TGTGCCAGCAGCTTAACGACGGGGGGCGAGCAGTACTTC | CASSLTTGGEQYF | TRBV11-3 | NA | TRBJ2-7 | TRBD2
TGTGCCAGCAGGTCCCACAGGGGAGGTGAAAAACTGTTTTTT | CASRSHRGGEKLFF | TRBV2 | NA | TRBJ1-4 | TRBD1
TGTGCCAGCAGTTACTTGGACAACAATGAGCAGTTCTTC | CASSYLDNNEQFF | TRBV6-5 | NA | TRBJ2-1 | NA
TGTGCCAGCTCACTAGGGGGCCAGGCAGATACGCAGTATTTT | CASSLGGQADTQYF | TRBV7-3 | few | TRBJ2-3 | TRBD1
TGCGCCAGCAGCCAAGATAGCGGGGGGTACACCGGGGAGCTGTTTTTT | CASSQDSGGYTGELFF | TRBV4-1 | NA | TRBJ2-2 | TRBD2
TGTGCCAGTAGTATGTGGACAATCAGAGGGGGTGATCAGCCCCAGCATTTT | CASSMWTIRGGDQPQHF | TRBV19 | NA | TRBJ1-5 | NA
TGCGCCAGCAGCCAAGATCCGTCAGGGGCCGCTGAAGCTTTCTTT | CASSQDPSGAAEAFF | TRBV4-3 | once | TRBJ1-1 | NA
TGTGCCAGCAGCTTAAGGGGGGGGTATGGCTACACCTTC | CASSLRGGYGYTF | TRBV11-2 | NA | TRBJ1-2 | NA
TGTGCCAGCAGCAAAGCCGGACAGGGTGTCACCGGGGAGCTGTTTTTT | CASSKAGQGVTGELFF | TRBV21-1 | NA | TRBJ2-2 | NA
TGTGCCAGCAGCTCGCGGCCGAACACAGATACGCAGTATTTT | CASSSRPNTDTQYF | TRBV11-2 | NA | TRBJ2-3 | NA
TGCGCCAGCAGTCAAACAACAGGGGATGAGACCCAGTACTTC | CASSQTTGDETQYF | TRBV5-1 | NA | TRBJ2-5 | TRBD1
TGCGCCAGCAGCCAGGGGGCTCTTACTGAAGCTTTCTTT | CASSQGALTEAFF | TRBV4-1 | NA | TRBJ1-1 | NA
TGTGCCAGCAGCTTAGGGACAGAAGTCTACGAGCAGTACTTC | CASSLGTEVYEQYF | TRBV5-4 | NA | TRBJ2-7 | TRBD1
TGTGCCAGCAGCTTAGGTCCTAGGAATGAGCAGTTCTTC | CASSLGPRNEQFF | TRBV7-2 | once | TRBJ2-1 | NA
TGTGCCAGCAGTTACGTGGCAGGGCTAAGGAGTTCACCCCTCCACTTT | CASSYVAGLRSSPLHF | TRBV6-5 | NA | TRBJ1-6 | NA
TGTGCCAGCAGCAAAGACAGGGGTTTTCAGCCCCAGCATTTT | CASSKDRGFQPQHF | TRBV6-1 | few | TRBJ1-5 | TRBD1
TGTGCCAGCAGCCCAGTAGGGCGTCAGGGCCGCTACGAGCAGTACTTC | CASSPVGRQGRYEQYF | TRBV11-2 | NA | TRBJ2-7 | NA
TGTGCCAGCAGCCAAGAGTGGGGGGGGTCTTGGGAGCAGTTCTTC | CASSQEWGGSWEQFF | TRBV4-2 | few | TRBJ2-1 | TRBD2
TGTGCCAGCAGCCCAGGACAGGGCTTTAGTTCACCCCTCCACTTT | CASSPGQGFSSPLHF | TRBV13 | NA | TRBJ1-6 | TRBD1
TGTGCCGGGGGCGGGGGGTCGAACACTGAAGCTTTCTTT | CAGGGGSNTEAFF | TRBV6-1 | few | TRBJ1-1 | NA
TGTGCCAGCTCACCACCGGCTAGCGCGGCGGATACGCAGTATTTT | CASSPPASAADTQYF | TRBV18 | NA | TRBJ2-3 | NA
TGTGCCAGCCGTCGGGGAGGGGGGGAGGACTATGGCTACACCTTC | CASRRGGGEDYGYTF | TRBV6-1 | few | TRBJ1-2 | NA
TGTGCCAGCAGCACGGACCCAGGGTTAGACTCCTACGAGCAGTACTTC | CASSTDPGLDSYEQYF | TRBV5-6 | NA | TRBJ2-7 | NA
TGTGCCACCGACCATGGACAGGGGCTTTACGAGCAGTACTTC | CATDHGQGLYEQYF | TRBV6-1 | few | TRBJ2-7 | TRBD1
TGTGCCAGCAGTTTAGTAGCGGGGGGGAATCGGTACAATGAGCAGTTCTTC | CASSLVAGGNRYNEQFF | TRBV28 | NA | TRBJ2-1 | TRBD2
TGCGCCAGCAGCCAAGAAGGTGGGGGGGGCCTCCAAGAGACCCAGTACTTC | CASSQEGGGGLQETQYF | TRBV4-3 | NA | TRBJ2-5 | NA
TGTGCCAGCAGCGTACTACAGGGATTACCAGATACGCAGTATTTT | CASSVLQGLPDTQYF | TRBV9 | few | TRBJ2-3 | NA
TGTGCCAGCAGAGGGGGACAGCCCTACGAGCAGTACTTC | CASRGGQPYEQYF | TRBV14 | few | TRBJ2-7 | TRBD1
TGTGCCAGCAGCTCCGGGACAGGGGGCGAGACCCAGTACTTC | CASSSGTGGETQYF | TRBV7-6 | NA | TRBJ2-5 | TRBD1
TGTGCCTGGAGTGTACAGAGGGGGCAAGAGACCCAGTACTTC | CAWSVQRGQETQYF | TRBV30 | NA | TRBJ2-5 | NA
TGTGCCAGCAGTTACGTGAGCTCCTATAATTCACCCCTCCACTTT | CASSYVSSYNSPLHF | TRBV6-5 | few | TRBJ1-6 | NA
TGTGCCAGTAGGCCCGACAGGGGAGTGGGCAATCAGCCCCAGCATTTT | CASRPDRGVGNQPQHF | TRBV19 | NA | TRBJ1-5 | TRBD1
TGTGCCAGCAGCTTGGGCCACCGGGACAGGGGGCGTGATACGCAGTATTTT | CASSLGHRDRGRDTQYF | TRBV7-9 | NA | TRBJ2-3 | TRBD1
TGTGCCAGTAGTCCAAAGGACAGGAGACACTATGGCTACACCTTC | CASSPKDRRHYGYTF | TRBV19 | NA | TRBJ1-2 | TRBD1
TGTGCCAGCAGCCGACGACAGGGGGTAGAGCAGTACTTC | CASSRRQGVEQYF | TRBV5-6 | NA | TRBJ2-7 | TRBD1
TGTGCCAGCAGCTTAGCCGGGACAGGCGGAGGTGGTGAAAAACTGTTTTTT | CASSLAGTGGGGEKLFF | TRBV11-1 | NA | TRBJ1-4 | TRBD1
TGCGCCAGCAGGGGGACTAGCGGGGCCATAGAGCACAATGAGCAGTTCTTC | CASRGTSGAIEHNEQFF | TRBV5-1 | NA | TRBJ2-1 | TRBD2
TGTGCCAGCAGCTACCTGGGGCAGGGGTACACTGAAGCTTTCTTT | CASSYLGQGYTEAFF | TRBV7-2 | NA | TRBJ1-1 | NA
TGTGCCAGCAACGGACAAAGGGGCTATGGCTACACCTTC | CASNGQRGYGYTF | TRBV2 | few | TRBJ1-2 | NA
TGTGCCAGCAGCTGGGGGACAGGGGCGAGGAACACTGAAGCTTTCTTT | CASSWGTGARNTEAFF | TRBV5-4 | NA | TRBJ1-1 | TRBD1
TGTGCCAGCAGCTTAACTTCGGGACAGTACTACGAGCAGTACTTC | CASSLTSGQYYEQYF | TRBV7-3 | NA | TRBJ2-7 | TRBD1
TGTGCCACCGGAGGTATGGATACGCAGTATTTT | CATGGMDTQYF | TRBV7-2 | NA | TRBJ2-3 | NA
TGCGCCAGCAGTGCCCGGGAAGAAGCTTTCTTT | CASSAREEAFF | TRBV10-2 | NA | TRBJ1-1 | NA
TGTGCCAGCAGTGATTCAGGGGTTTTGGTCGAGACCCAGTACTTC | CASSDSGVLVETQYF | TRBV25-1 | few | TRBJ2-5 | NA